This is a list of T cell receptor beta chains from one sample in a study of T cell changes during pregnancy in multiple sclerosis. Repertoires were generated with immunoSEQ multiplex PCR, while TCRdb's copy carries only in-frame clones and drops some. The sample includes just over 20,000 clones, 80% to 90% of them seen just once. The source was CD8+ T cells from peripheral blood mononuclear cells, collected in the second trimester of pregnancy. The origin of the receptors is a female donor in good health, enrolled as a control in a pregnancy study. Each CDR3 is given with its conserved first and last residue. The D gene is left open where the match is weak. The size field is filled for only some rows; it gives once, few, many or a size class.

V	J	D	size	CDR3	DNA
TRBV10-2	TRBJ2-7	.	.	CATPQGRTYEQYF	TGCGCCACCCCCCAGGGCAGAACCTACGAGCAGTACTTC
TRBV15	TRBJ2-1	TRBD2	.	CATSRDSGAGAGNEQFF	TGTGCCACCAGCAGAGACTCCGGAGCGGGAGCGGGGAATGAGCAGTTCTTC
TRBV2	TRBJ2-7	.	.	CASNAGQNYEQYF	TGTGCCAGCAATGCGGGACAGAACTACGAGCAGTACTTC
TRBV6-1	TRBJ1-4	.	.	CASSAGLGTNEKLFF	TGTGCCAGCAGTGCCGGTCTCGGGACTAATGAAAAACTGTTTTTT
TRBV13	TRBJ1-1	.	.	CASSQGKEEAFF	TGTGCCAGCAGTCAGGGGAAGGAAGAAGCTTTCTTT
TRBV28	TRBJ2-3	TRBD2	.	CASELADTDTQYF	TGTGCCAGCGAACTAGCGGATACAGATACGCAGTATTTT
TRBV28	TRBJ1-5	.	.	CASSSGGPNQPQHF	TGTGCCAGCAGTTCAGGAGGGCCCAATCAGCCCCAGCATTTT
TRBV27	TRBJ1-5	TRBD1	once	CASSLGDRYSNQPQHF	TGTGCCAGCAGTTTAGGGGACAGGTATAGCAATCAGCCCCAGCATTTT
TRBV11-2	TRBJ1-1	.	.	CASSSRQEVGTEAFF	TGTGCCAGCAGCTCAAGACAGGAAGTTGGCACTGAAGCTTTCTTT
TRBV28	TRBJ1-6	TRBD1	.	CASSFTGTGVNSPLHF	TGTGCCAGCAGTTTTACCGGGACAGGGGTAAATTCACCCCTCCACTTT
TRBV4-3	TRBJ1-6	.	.	CASSPYTQDSSYNSPLHF	TGCGCCAGCAGCCCCTATACCCAGGATAGCTCCTATAATTCACCCCTCCACTTT
TRBV30	TRBJ2-1	.	.	CAWLVAVNEQFF	TGTGCCTGGCTCGTAGCTGTCAATGAGCAGTTCTTC
TRBV6-1	TRBJ2-2	.	.	CASSGLEDTGELFF	TGTGCCAGCAGTGGACTAGAAGACACCGGGGAGCTGTTTTTT
TRBV5-1	TRBJ1-2	TRBD1	.	CASSAGQGASNYGYTF	TGCGCCAGCAGCGCCGGACAGGGCGCCTCTAACTATGGCTACACCTTC
TRBV2	TRBJ2-7	TRBD1	.	CASSDLDRDPYEQYF	TGTGCCAGCAGTGATCTGGACAGGGACCCCTACGAGCAGTACTTC
TRBV6-1	TRBJ1-4	TRBD1	.	CASSETSGQGGEKLFF	TGTGCCAGCAGTGAAACAAGCGGACAGGGTGGAGAAAAACTGTTTTTT
TRBV4-3	TRBJ2-1	.	.	CASSQGVTPSYNEQFF	TGCGCCAGCAGCCAAGGGGTGACACCTTCCTACAATGAGCAGTTCTTC
TRBV15	TRBJ2-1	TRBD1	.	CATSRDGGGQGFDEQFF	TGTGCCACCAGCAGAGATGGGGGGGGACAGGGGTTCGATGAGCAGTTCTTC
TRBV6-1	TRBJ1-4	TRBD1	once	CASMLTGVNEKLFF	TGTGCCAGCATGTTGACAGGGGTTAATGAAAAACTGTTTTTT
TRBV7-9	TRBJ2-7	TRBD1	.	CASRTGGNDEQYF	TGTGCCAGCAGGACAGGGGGAAATGACGAGCAGTACTTC
TRBV5-1	TRBJ2-1	.	.	CASSLDPGLIYNEQFF	TGCGCCAGCAGCTTGGACCCGGGTCTTATCTACAATGAGCAGTTCTTC
TRBV28	TRBJ2-5	TRBD2	.	CASSLMRGGWETQYF	TGTGCCAGCAGTTTAATGCGGGGGGGCTGGGAGACCCAGTACTTC